Described below is a single T cell receptor (beta chain) sequence and its context. What it binds is not known. This record comes from a study of T cell responses to AZD1222 COVID-19 vaccine. General study points: Spike-specific TCRs gained breadth and depth after people received two AZD1222 doses. Reportedly, close to half of spike-specific TCRs are directed against unmutated variant regions. Mostly white British, mostly female donors; authors suggested clonal diversity may be underestimated.

TCRdb keeps only in-frame clones here, not all; method: immunoSEQ multiplex PCR. The data show about 160,000 clones, approximately 89% seen once. V dropped 2 bases and J dropped 0 bases, with 10 bases sitting between them. The CDR3 extends over 15 amino acids. The germline CDR1 and CDR2 sequences are LGHDT and YNNKEL (reference sequence). This receptor was taken from an adult in good health. The rearrangement joins TRBV3-1 (or the pseudogene TRBV3-2) to TRBJ1-2, with D possibly being TRBD1 (5 bases). The specimen comprised peripheral blood, sampled on day 0 of AZD1222 vaccination. CDR3 bases: TGTGCCAGCAGCCAAAGACAGCCTACTAACTATGGCTACACCTTC. Protein: CASSQRQPTNYGYTF.